This T cell receptor beta chain originates from a study of CD8+CD57+ T cells in acquired aplastic anemia. TCR beta VDJ combinations and CDR3 sequences were profiled from genomic DNA. TCRdb reprocessed the reads via MiXCR and lists one record per CDR3 protein. The sample lists 250,000 to 350,000 distinct CDR3 sequences; roughly half were seen once. The sample was sorted CD4+, CD8+, or CD8+CD57+ T cells (not recorded which) from PBMCs. This clonotype was sampled from a human donor with severe aplastic anemia or a healthy control (not recorded which).

The DNA of the CDR3 is TGTGCCAGCAGCAAGAGGGAATGGCAAAACGAAAAACTGTTTTTT. Residues: CASSKREWQNEKLFF. J is TRBJ1-4 and V is TRBV5-4; D is undetermined. Germline CDR1 SGHNT, CDR2 YYREEE (reference sequence). With 4 bases removed from V and 8 bases from J, the gap between germline ends came to 18 bases. The CDR3 length is 15 residues.